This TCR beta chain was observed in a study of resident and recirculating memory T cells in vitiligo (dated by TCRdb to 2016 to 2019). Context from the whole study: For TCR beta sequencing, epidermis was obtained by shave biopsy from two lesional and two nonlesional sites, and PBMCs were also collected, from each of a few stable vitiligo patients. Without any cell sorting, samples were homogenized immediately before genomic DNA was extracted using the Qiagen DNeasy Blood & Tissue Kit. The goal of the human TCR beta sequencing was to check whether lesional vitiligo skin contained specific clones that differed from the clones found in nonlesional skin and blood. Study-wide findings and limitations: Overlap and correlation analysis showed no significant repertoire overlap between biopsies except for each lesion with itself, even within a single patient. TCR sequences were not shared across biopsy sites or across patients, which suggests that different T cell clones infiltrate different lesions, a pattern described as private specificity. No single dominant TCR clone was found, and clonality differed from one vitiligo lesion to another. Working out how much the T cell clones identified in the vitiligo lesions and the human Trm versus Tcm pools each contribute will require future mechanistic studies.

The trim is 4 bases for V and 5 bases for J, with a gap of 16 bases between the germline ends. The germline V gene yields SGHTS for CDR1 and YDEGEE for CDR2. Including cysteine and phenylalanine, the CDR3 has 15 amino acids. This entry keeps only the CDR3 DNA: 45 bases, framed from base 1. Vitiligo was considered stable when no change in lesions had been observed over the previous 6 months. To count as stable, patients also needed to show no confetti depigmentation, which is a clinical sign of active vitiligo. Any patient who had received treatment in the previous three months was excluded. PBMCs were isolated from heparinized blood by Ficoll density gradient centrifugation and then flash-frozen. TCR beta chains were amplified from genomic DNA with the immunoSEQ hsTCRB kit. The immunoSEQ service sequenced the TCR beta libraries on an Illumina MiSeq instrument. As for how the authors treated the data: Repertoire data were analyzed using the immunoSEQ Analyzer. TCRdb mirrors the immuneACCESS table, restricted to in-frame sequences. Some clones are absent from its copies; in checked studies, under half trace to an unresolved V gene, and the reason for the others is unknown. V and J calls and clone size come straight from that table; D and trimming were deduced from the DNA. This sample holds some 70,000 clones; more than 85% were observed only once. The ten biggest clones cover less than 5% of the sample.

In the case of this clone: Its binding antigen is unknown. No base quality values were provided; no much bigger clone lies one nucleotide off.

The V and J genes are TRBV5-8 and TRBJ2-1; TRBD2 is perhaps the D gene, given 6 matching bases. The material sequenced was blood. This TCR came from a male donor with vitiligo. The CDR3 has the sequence CASSQGLNWDNEQFF. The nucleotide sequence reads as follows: TGTGCCAGCAGCCAGGGACTTAACTGGGACAATGAGCAGTTCTTC. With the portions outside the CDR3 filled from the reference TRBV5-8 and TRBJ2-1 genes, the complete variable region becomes EAGVTQSPTHLIKTRGQQATLRCSPISGHTSVYWYQQALGLGLQFLLWYDEGEERNRGNFPPRFSGRQFPNYSSELNVNALELEDSALYLCASSQGLNWDNEQFFGPGTRLTVL.